This TCR beta chain was sequenced for a study of T cell responses to AZD1222 COVID-19 vaccine (dated by TCRdb to 2020 to 2023). The study in broad terms: AZD1222 recipients given second doses at about 4 weeks or at about 12 weeks were pooled, since spike-specific TCR depth and breadth were not found to differ between the two schedules. Trial participants were enrolled by age into subgroups of 18-55, 56-69 and 70-plus years, and roughly 150, 30 and 60 TCR-sequenced participants, respectively, were included in these subgroups. TCR sequencing covered fewer than 250 trial participants: around 210 given two doses of AZD1222 and some 25 given two doses of MenACWY control vaccine. Results and caveats for the whole study, not just this receptor: In the small 56-69-year group, the increase in depth fell short of significance, most likely because of low power. Nearly half of unique spike-specific TCRs reportedly recognized epitopes outside regions mutated in the B.1.351 and B.1.1.7 variants. Because no day 14 peak-response samples were available, the repertoires could be characterized only after the peak T cell response. Most participants were white British and females outnumbered males, and the authors suggested that clonal diversity may have been underestimated. CD4 TCRs associated with the vaccine covered the entire spike protein, and the dominant responses were in regions 160-218 and 743-854. After two AZD1222 doses, both the breadth and the depth of spike-specific TCRs were significantly higher than at day 0 and than in MenACWY recipients. Conclusions about previously exposed vaccinees are limited because only six or seven AZD1222 recipients were SARS-CoV-2 seropositive at baseline.

From the cysteine through the phenylalanine, the CDR3 covers 12 amino acids. Here the CDR3 DNA is all that survives: 36 bases in frame from base 1. The germline ends are 7 bases apart after V is trimmed by 2 bases and J by 6 bases. The CDR3 regions of human TCRbeta chains were analyzed by immunosequencing. Regarding the original processing steps: TCRs in the repertoires were compared against a reference library of SARS-CoV-2-specific TCRs that had been generated with the MIRA antigen-specificity platform. Breadth was defined as the fraction of unique TCRs that were SARS-CoV-2-associated, and depth was defined as the fraction of total T cells that were SARS-CoV-2-associated. Using the MIRA data, each spike-specific TCR was assigned both to the spike region to which the TCR was reactive and to a CD4 or CD8 class. Log10-transformed breadth and depth values were compared by one-way ANOVA with Sidak's multiple comparisons tests. TCRdb's version of the immuneACCESS table is confined to in-frame rearrangements and falls short of the full clone set. An unresolved V gene accounts for under half of the shortfall where checked; the remainder is of unknown origin. The DNA gave D and trimming, while V, J and clone size come from that table. The sample yields around 91,000 clones; approximately 91% were counted once. The ten most abundant clones make up 15% to 20% of the sample.

With regard to this clone: Its cognate antigen has yet to be identified. Nothing much larger sits one base from this clone, and base qualities are not available.

The sample's time point label, in plain terms: baseline before first vaccination. Vaccinee samples were obtained from the UK trials COV001 and COV002, which included a single-blind randomized controlled phase 2/3 trial of AZD1222 (ChAdOx1 nCoV-19) in healthy adults. For TCRbeta chain sequencing, PBMC samples were collected from trial participants at day 0 and at day 28 after the second dose. The sequence links TRBV12-3 or TRBV12-4 to TRBJ1-2; TRBD1 is a weak D gene call, 6 bases matching. The clonotype comes from an adult in good health. This material consisted of peripheral blood, taken on day 0 of AZD1222 vaccination. CDR3 protein: CASSLTGNGYTF. The sequence in DNA is TGTGCCAGCAGTTTAACAGGGAATGGCTACACCTTC.